This TCR beta chain was sequenced for a study of blood T cell repertoires in COVID-19 (TCRdb year 2020). Describing the broader study: The collaborator samples originated in the United States, Italy and Spain and spanned the acute and convalescent phases of COVID-19. The material from the prospective study consisted of cDNA or gDNA derived from T cells, B-cell-depleted T cells, or PBMCs. Deeply sampled blood TCRbeta repertoires from subjects exposed to, actively infected with, or recovered from COVID-19 were included in the dataset. Samples were obtained from the ongoing ImmuneRACE study (first 160 participants) and from about 1,300 subjects provided by 6 global collaborators. Where available, HLA class I and class II types were taken from metadata supplied by the sample provider and were not determined by assay-based typing. A de-identified subject ID, COVID-19 status, age in years and sex were almost always included in the sample metadata. The repertoires were released in a freely available public database meant as a resource for research on the immune response to SARS-CoV-2. What the work shows at the level of the full study, not this receptor alone: The quantity of clinical and demographic metadata differed by source and by participant and was supplied without curation.

Each collaborating institution followed its own protocols to collect whole blood in K2EDTA tubes. For TCRbeta analysis, collaborators shipped samples in one of three forms: frozen whole blood, isolated PBMCs, or DNA extracted from either of those sample types. From the cysteine up to the phenylalanine, the CDR3 has a length of 15 residues. The entry retains the CDR3 DNA only, 45 bases that are in frame from base 1. CDR1 and CDR2 were assigned from the germline V gene as LGHNA and YNFKEQ. Germline trimming amounts to 4 bases on V and 1 base on J, with 5 as the count of junction bases outside the gene matches. The immunoSEQ Assay, a bias-controlled multiplex PCR, was used to amplify TCRbeta CDR3 regions from genomic DNA. The authors' analysis ran thus. Within the assay, amplification of reference gene primers was used to estimate how many nucleated cells each sample contained. Sequence reads were collapsed and filtered to measure the absolute abundance of every unique TCRbeta CDR3 rearrangement. Productive Simpson clonality was computed per sample as the square root of Simpson's diversity index over productive rearrangements. TCRdb took this table from immuneACCESS and kept in-frame rearrangements with V and J called. Such tables lack part of the clones; where checked against another copy, unresolved V genes explain under half of the gap, and the rest is unexplained. V, J and clone size are those of that table, while D and trimming were read from the DNA. The sample yields around 180,000 clones; about 84% were counted once. The ten largest clones take up about 4.9% of the sample.

Points on this clone: Which antigen it targets is not known. The record has no base qualities; no much larger clone is one base away.

The sequenced material came from peripheral blood. The V gene is TRBV4-2 and the J gene is TRBJ2-3; TRBD2 matches 7 bases in the middle. The receptor was isolated from a woman between 25 and 40 years old with acute or convalescent COVID-19. The nucleotide sequence is TGTGCCAGCAGCCTTCTGGCGGGGGGCACAGATACGCAGTATTTT. This sequence encodes CASSLLAGGTDTQYF.